This T cell receptor (beta chain) was observed in a study of molecular identifiers for immune sequencing clone quantification. As for the study in general: RNA from 20,000 or 100,000 naive CD8 cells was split five ways in replicates, with four sequenced. Study outcomes and limitations: Clones that had above 20 RNA copies took up over 97% of effector molecules but under 1% in naive cells.

In the case of this clonotype: Its antigen is still unknown.

The germline V gene has CDR1 MNHEY and CDR2 SMNVEV (reference sequence). The V gene lost 2 bases and the J gene lost 3 bases, with 8 bases spanning the gap. The CDR3 sequence is 13 residues long. Naive CD8 T cells were sorted as CD8+CD4-CCR7+CD45RA+. TCR libraries were built in bulk with a published protocol and specific TCR primers. TCRdb reprocessed the PCR reads with MiXCR, giving one entry per CDR3 protein. This table has around 65,000 distinct CDR3 sequences, about 18% appearing once. The rearrangement joins TRBV27 to TRBJ2-7, with D unresolved. The sample comprised naive CD8+ T cells from blood, with Jurkat cell RNA spiked in. This sample's subset: FACS-sorted CD8+CD4-CCR7+CD45RA+ naive T cells. The sequence came from a human donor in good health. Some libraries in this study had Jurkat cell RNA spiked in. CDR3 in DNA: TGTGCCAGCAGTTTACTGCCGTTCTACGAGCAGTACTTC. Amino acids: CASSLLPFYEQYF.